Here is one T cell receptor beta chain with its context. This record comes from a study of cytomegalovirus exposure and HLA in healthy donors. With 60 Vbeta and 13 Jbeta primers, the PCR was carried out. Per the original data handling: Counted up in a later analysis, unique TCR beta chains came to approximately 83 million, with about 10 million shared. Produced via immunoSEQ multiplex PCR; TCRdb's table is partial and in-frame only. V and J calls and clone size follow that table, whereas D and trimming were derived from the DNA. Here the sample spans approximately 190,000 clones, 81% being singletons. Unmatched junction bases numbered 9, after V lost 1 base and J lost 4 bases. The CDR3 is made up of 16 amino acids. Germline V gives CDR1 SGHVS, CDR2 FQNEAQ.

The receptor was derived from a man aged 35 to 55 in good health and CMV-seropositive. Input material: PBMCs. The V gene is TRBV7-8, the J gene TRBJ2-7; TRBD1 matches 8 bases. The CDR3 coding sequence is TGTGCCAGCAGCTTAGTGGTGGGGACAGGCGTTTACGAGCAGTACTTC. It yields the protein CASSLVVGTGVYEQYF.